Sequencing of this T cell receptor beta chain was carried out in a study of control samples from healthy donors and cancer patients (dated by TCRdb to about 2020). Libraries were built with the immunoSEQ multiplex PCR assay. In its TCRdb copy, this immuneACCESS table keeps in-frame sequences only and misses some clones. Where compared with another copy, unresolved V genes explain less than half of these, and the others have no known cause. The sample yields under 85,000 clones; about 93% were counted once. The ten largest make up approximately 5.7% of the sample. Concerning this clone: Its antigen remains unidentified. Base qualities were left out, and no much larger clone turns up one base away.

From its cysteine to its phenylalanine, the CDR3 spans 12 amino acids. The retained sequence is limited to the CDR3, 36 bases, with the frame set at the first base. The junction shows trimming of 8 bases on V and 8 bases on J, plus 13 bases between the germline ends. From a lookup of the germline V gene, CDR1 and CDR2 are SGHTA and FQGTGA. The chain employs TRBV7-3 and TRBJ1-3; TRBD1 is a possible D gene, resting on 5 matching bases. The clonotype comes from a woman in her thirties or forties in good health. Sample: blood. In nucleotides, the sequence is TGTGCCAGCGCCGCATGGGGCTACACCATATATTTT. It specifies CASAAWGYTIYF.